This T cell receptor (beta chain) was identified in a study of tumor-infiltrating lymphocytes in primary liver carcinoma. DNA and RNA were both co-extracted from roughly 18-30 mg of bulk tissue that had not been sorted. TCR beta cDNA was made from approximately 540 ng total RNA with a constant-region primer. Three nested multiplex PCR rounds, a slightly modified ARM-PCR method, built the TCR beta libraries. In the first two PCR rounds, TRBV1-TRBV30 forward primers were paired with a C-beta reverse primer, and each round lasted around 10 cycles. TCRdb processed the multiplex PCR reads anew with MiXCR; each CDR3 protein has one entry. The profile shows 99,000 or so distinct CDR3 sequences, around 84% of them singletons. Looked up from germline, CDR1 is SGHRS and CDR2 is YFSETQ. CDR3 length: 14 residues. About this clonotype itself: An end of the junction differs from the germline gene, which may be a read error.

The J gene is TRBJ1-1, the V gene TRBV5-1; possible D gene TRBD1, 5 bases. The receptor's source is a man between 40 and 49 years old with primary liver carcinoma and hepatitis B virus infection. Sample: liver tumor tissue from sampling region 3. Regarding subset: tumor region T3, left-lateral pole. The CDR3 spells CASSPRGDDTQAFF. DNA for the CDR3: TGCGCCAGCAGCCCCCGCGGGGACGACACTCAAGCTTTCTTT. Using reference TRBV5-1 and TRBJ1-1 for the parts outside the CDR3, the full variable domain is KAGVTQTPRYLIKTRGQQVTLSCSPISGHRSVSWYQQTPGQGLQFLFEYFSETQRNKGNFPGRFSGRQFSNSRSEMNVSTLELGDSALYLCASSPRGDDTQAFFGQGTRLTVV.